The clone carrying this TCR beta chain came up a few times. The data belong to a study of cytomegalovirus exposure and HLA in healthy donors. Vbeta (60) and Jbeta (13) primers were used in the PCR. The assay was immunoSEQ multiplex PCR, and TCRdb's table has in-frame clones only and misses some. The sample lists 160,000 or so clones, 78% occurring once. The V end was cut by 6 bases, the J end by 2 bases, with 14 bases between. CDR1 and CDR2 from the germline V gene are MNHNS and SASEGT. The CDR3 consists of 14 residues. This chain uses TRBV6-1 with TRBJ2-7, with a tentative D call TRBD1 (6 bases). What was sequenced was PBMCs. The source of this sequence is a woman aged 40 to 50 in good health and CMV-seronegative. The CDR3 protein is CASRKGGQTYEQYF. The CDR3 DNA reads TGTGCCAGCAGGAAAGGGGGACAAACCTACGAGCAGTACTTC.